This TCR beta chain was identified during a study of cytomegalovirus exposure and HLA in healthy donors. Produced via immunoSEQ multiplex PCR; TCRdb's table is partial and in-frame only. This table holds approximately 300,000 clones, 75% to 90% found once. As for this clone: Its antigen is undetermined.

Findings and limits, study-wide: According to the study, roughly 160 TCR beta chains were cytomegalovirus-associated. For most TCR sequences rarity was the rule, although some public TCRs occurred in many donors.

Germline assignment: CDR1 LNHDA and CDR2 SQIVND (reference sequence). This CDR3 is built from 17 residues. Trimming removed 5 bases from V and 4 bases from J, with 21 bases in between. The J gene is TRBJ2-1, the V gene TRBV19; maybe TRBD2 (6 bases). The sequence came from a woman aged 18-29 years in good health and CMV-seronegative. Material: PBMCs. CDR3 coding DNA: TGTGCCAGTAGTTCCTGGGGACTCCCAGTGGGTTACAATGAGCAGTTCTTC. It is translated as CASSSWGLPVGYNEQFF. Variable domain in full (rest from reference TRBV19 and TRBJ2-1): DGGITQSPKYLFRKEGQNVTLSCEQNLNHDAMYWYRQDPGQGLRLIYYSQIVNDFQKGDIAEGYSVSREKKESFPLTVTSAQKNPTAFYLCASSSWGLPVGYNEQFFGPGTRLTVL.